This entry features one T cell receptor beta chain sequence. What it binds is not known. The sample originates from a study of cytomegalovirus exposure and HLA in healthy donors. On the study more broadly: Early released data comprised 80 million to 100 million unique TCRs from HLA-typed donors. Study-level points and caveats: Most TCR sequences proved rare, with some public TCRs found in many donors. In an earlier analysis, in some 500 donors, most V segments appeared productive either ~87% or ~30% of the time.

PCR amplification relied on 60 Vbeta primers (plus 13 Jbeta primers). Profiling relied on immunoSEQ multiplex PCR, and the TCRdb table lists in-frame clones only, not all of them. The sample contains 130,000 to 150,000 clones, over 65% of which appear only once. Despite likely unrecorded immune exposures, the donors were nominally healthy at the time of sampling. This sequence originates from a man in his forties in good health and CMV-seropositive. The sequencing sample was made of PBMCs.

The CDR3 loop reads CASYSPDRGVTGELFF. In DNA form, the CDR3 reads TGCGCCAGCTATAGCCCGGACAGGGGGGTCACCGGGGAGCTGTTTTTT. V and J are TRBV5-1 and TRBJ2-2, with 10 bases identical to TRBD1. V gave up 7 bases and J gave up 4 bases; unmatched junction bases: 10. CDR3 length: 16 residues. The germline V gene encodes CDR1 SGHRS and CDR2 YFSETQ.